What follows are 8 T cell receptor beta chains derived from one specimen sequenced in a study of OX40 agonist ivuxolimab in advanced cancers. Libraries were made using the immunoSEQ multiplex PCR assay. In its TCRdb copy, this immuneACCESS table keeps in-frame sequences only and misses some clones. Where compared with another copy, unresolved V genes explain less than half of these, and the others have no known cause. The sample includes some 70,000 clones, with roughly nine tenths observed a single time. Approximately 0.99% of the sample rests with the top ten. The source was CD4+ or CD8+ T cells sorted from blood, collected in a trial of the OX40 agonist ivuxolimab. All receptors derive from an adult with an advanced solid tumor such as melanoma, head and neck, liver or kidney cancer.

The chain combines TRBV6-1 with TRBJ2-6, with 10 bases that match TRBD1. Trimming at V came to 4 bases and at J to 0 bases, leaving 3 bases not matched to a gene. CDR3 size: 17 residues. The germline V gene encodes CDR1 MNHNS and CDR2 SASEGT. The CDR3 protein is CASSGGTGVSGANVLTF. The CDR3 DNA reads TGTGCCAGCAGTGGGGGGACAGGGGTCTCTGGGGCCAACGTCCTGACTTTC.

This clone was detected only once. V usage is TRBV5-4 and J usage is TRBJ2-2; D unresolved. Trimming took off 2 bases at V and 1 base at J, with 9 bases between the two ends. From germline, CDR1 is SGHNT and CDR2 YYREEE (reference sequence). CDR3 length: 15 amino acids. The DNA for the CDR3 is TGTGCCAGCAGCTTCGCAGGAGTGAACACCGGGGAGCTGTTTTTT. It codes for CASSFAGVNTGELFF. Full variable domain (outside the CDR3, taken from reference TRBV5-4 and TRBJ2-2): ETGVTQSPTHLIKTRGQQVTLRCSSQSGHNTVSWYQQALGQGPQFIFQYYREEENGRGNFPPRFSGLQFPNYSSELNVNALELDDSALYLCASSFAGVNTGELFFGEGSRLTVL.

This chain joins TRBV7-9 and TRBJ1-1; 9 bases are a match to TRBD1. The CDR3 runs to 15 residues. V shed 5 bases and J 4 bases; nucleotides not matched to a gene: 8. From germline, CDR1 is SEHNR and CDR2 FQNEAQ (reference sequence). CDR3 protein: CASSPRQGGGTEAFF. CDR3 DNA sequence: TGTGCCAGCAGCCCCCGACAGGGGGGCGGCACTGAAGCTTTCTTT.

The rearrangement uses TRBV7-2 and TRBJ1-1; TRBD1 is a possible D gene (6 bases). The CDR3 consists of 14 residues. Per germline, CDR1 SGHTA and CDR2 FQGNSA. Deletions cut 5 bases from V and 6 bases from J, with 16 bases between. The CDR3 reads CASSAYRAWSEAFF. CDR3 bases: TGTGCCAGCAGCGCCTACAGGGCCTGGTCTGAAGCTTTCTTT.

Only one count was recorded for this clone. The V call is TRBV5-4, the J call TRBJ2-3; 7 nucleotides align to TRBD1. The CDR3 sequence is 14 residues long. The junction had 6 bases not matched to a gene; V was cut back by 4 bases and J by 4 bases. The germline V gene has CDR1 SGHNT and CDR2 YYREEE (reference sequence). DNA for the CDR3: TGTGCCAGCAGCAAAGCAGGGGGTGCAGATACGCAGTATTTT. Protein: CASSKAGGADTQYF.

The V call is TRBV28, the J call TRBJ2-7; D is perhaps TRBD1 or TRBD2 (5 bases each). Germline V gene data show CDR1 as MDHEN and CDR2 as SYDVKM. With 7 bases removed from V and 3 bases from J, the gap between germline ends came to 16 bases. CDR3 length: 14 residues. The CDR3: CASTPRGRNYEQYF. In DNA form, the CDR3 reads TGTGCCAGCACCCCTCGGGGCAGGAACTACGAGCAGTACTTC.

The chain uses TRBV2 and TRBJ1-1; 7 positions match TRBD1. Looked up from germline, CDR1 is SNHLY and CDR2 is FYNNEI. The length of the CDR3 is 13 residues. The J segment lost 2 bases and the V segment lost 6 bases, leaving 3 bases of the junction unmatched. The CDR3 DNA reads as TGTGCCAGCAGCTACAGGGGAAACACTGAAGCTTTCTTT. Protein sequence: CASSYRGNTEAFF.

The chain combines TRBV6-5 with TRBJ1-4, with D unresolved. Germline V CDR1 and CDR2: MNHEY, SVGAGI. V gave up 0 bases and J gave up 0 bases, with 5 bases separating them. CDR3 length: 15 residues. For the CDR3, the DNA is TGTGCCAGCAGTTACTCCAGTACAACTAATGAAAAACTGTTTTTT. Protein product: CASSYSSTTNEKLFF.